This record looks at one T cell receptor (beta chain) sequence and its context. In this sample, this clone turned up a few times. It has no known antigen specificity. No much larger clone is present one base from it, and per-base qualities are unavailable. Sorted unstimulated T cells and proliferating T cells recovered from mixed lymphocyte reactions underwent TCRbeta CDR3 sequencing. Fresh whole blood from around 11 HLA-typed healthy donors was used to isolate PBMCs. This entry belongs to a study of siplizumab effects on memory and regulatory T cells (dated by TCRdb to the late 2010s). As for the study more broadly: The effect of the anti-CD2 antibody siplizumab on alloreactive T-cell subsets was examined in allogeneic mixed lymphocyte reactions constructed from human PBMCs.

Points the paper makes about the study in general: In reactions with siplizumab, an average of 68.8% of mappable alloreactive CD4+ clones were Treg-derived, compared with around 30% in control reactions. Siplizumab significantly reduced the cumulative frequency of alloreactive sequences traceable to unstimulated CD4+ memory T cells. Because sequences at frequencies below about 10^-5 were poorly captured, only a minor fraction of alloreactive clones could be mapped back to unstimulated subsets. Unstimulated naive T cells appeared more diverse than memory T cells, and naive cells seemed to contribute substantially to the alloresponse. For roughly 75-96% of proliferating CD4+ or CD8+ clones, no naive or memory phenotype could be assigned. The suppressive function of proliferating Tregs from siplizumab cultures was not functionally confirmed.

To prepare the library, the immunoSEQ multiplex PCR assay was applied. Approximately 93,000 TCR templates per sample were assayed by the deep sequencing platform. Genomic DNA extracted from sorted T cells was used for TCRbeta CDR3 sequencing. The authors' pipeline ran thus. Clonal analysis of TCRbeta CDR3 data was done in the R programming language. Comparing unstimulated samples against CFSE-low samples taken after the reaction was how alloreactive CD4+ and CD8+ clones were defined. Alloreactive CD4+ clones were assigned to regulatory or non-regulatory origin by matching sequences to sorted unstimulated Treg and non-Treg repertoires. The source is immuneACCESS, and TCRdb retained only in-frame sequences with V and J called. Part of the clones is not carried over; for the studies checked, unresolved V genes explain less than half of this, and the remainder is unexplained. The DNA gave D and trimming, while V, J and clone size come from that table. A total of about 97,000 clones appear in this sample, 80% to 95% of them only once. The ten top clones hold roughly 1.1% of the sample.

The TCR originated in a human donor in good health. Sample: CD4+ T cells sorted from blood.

The CDR3 amino acid sequence is: CASRLAGEGGEQYF. The bases read TGTGCCAGCAGACTAGCGGGAGAGGGGGGCGAGCAGTACTTC. In this chain, TRBV6-5 is recombined with TRBJ2-7, and 11 bases in between align with TRBD2. V has 6 bases trimmed and J has 6 bases trimmed; junction bases matching no gene number 7. As encoded in the germline V gene, CDR1 is MNHEY while CDR2 is SVGAGI. Including the terminal cysteine and phenylalanine, the CDR3 comprises 14 residues. CDR3 DNA is the only sequence kept; it has 42 bases, read in frame from the first base.